Below are 20 T cell receptor beta chains sequenced from a single sample in a study of T-cell memory formation after mild COVID-19. TCRdb processed the 5' RACE reads anew with MiXCR; each CDR3 protein has one entry. The data show some 120,000 distinct CDR3 sequences, roughly 15% seen once. Sequenced material: PBMCs or a T cell subset sorted from them (not recorded which). The receptors were sampled from an adult woman who had mild COVID-19 (a few samples of this study predate the infection). Cell type and time point are not known.

This clonotype was found a few times. The V gene is TRBV6-5, the J gene TRBJ2-7, with 10 bases matching TRBD1. The germline V gene encodes CDR1 MNHEY and CDR2 SVGAGI. V trimming: 6 bases; J trimming: 5 bases; junction bases outside the gene matches: 7. The CDR3 extends over 14 amino acids. The CDR3 region is CASRWTGGAHEQYF. For the CDR3, the DNA is TGTGCCAGCAGATGGACAGGGGGGGCCCACGAGCAGTACTTC.

In the case of this clonotype: Sequence at one end of the junction differs from germline and may be a read error. The gene calls are TRBV29-1 and TRBJ2-1, with TRBD2 matching over 10 bases. Germline values: CDR1 SQVTM, CDR2 ANQGSEA. The CDR3 spans 13 residues. The CDR3 nucleotides are TGCAGCGTAGACGTGACTAGCGGGCAAAAGAGAGAGTTC. It yields the protein CSVDVTSGQKREF.

V gene TRBV20-1 combines with J gene TRBJ2-7; 9 nucleotides agree with TRBD1. CDR1 is DFQATT, CDR2 SNEGSKA, per germline (reference sequence). There are 15 residues in the CDR3. V lost 1 base and J lost 5; bases outside the gene matches: 9. The CDR3 spells CSARVPGTGFHEQYF. The CDR3 DNA follows: TGCAGTGCTAGAGTCCCAGGGACAGGGTTCCACGAGCAGTACTTC.

This clonotype was seen more than once but under ten times. The chain combines TRBV6-5 with TRBJ1-2; the D gene is possibly TRBD1 (5 bases). Germline CDR1 MNHEY, CDR2 SVGAGI. This CDR3 has 15 amino acids. With 7 bases removed from V and 4 bases from J, the gap between germline ends came to 19 bases. The DNA for the CDR3 is TGTGCCAGCATCGGCCGGGACTGGCGGGCCTATGGCTACACCTTC. Translation: CASIGRDWRAYGYTF.

This clonotype was counted a few times. The J gene is TRBJ2-7, the V gene TRBV29-1; D tentatively reads TRBD1 or TRBD2 (5 bases each). The V gene lost 6 bases and the J gene lost 4 bases, with 13 bases spanning the gap. This CDR3 has 12 residues. CDR1 and CDR2 from the germline V gene are SQVTM and ANQGSEA. The CDR3 DNA follows: TGCAGCGTCGGGACCTCGGCGTACGAGCAGTACTTC. Translation: CSVGTSAYEQYF.

This clonotype was observed at least ten times. The rearrangement links TRBV7-2 to TRBJ2-7, with 7 nucleotides matching TRBD2. Looked up from germline, CDR1 is SGHTA and CDR2 is FQGNSA. The CDR3 runs 19 residues. The junction had 21 bases not matched to a gene; V was cut back by 5 bases and J by 2 bases. CDR3 DNA sequence: TGTGCCAGCAGCCCACTGGAGGGAGGGATTACCCTCTGGGCCTACGAGCAGTACTTC. As protein: CASSPLEGGITLWAYEQYF. Together with reference TRBV7-2 and TRBJ2-7, the CDR3 gives the full variable domain: GAGVSQSPSNKVTEKGKDVELRCDPISGHTALYWYRQSLGQGLEFLIYFQGNSAPDKSGLPSDRFSAERTGGSVSTLTIQRTQQEDSAVYLCASSPLEGGITLWAYEQYFGPGTRLTVT.

CDR3 in amino acids: CSVGRGDRAVDNEQFF. The CDR3 DNA sequence: TGCAGCGTTGGTAGAGGGGACAGGGCGGTCGACAATGAGCAGTTCTTC. The chain couples TRBV29-1 to TRBJ2-1, with 9 bases matching TRBD1. The ends lost 4 bases at V and 5 bases at J; junction bases unmatched: 12. This CDR3 is 16 amino acids long. Looked up from germline, CDR1 is SQVTM and CDR2 is ANQGSEA.

Only a few counts were recorded for this clonotype. V gene TRBV7-9 combines with J gene TRBJ2-2, with TRBD2 matching 13 bases. CDR3 length: 15 amino acids. The V gene's germline CDR1 is SEHNR and CDR2 FQNEAQ (reference sequence). Trimming took 5 bases from V and 6 from J; bases not matched to a gene: 3. The CDR3 here is CASSPGLAGPGELFF. DNA of the CDR3: TGTGCCAGCAGCCCGGGACTAGCGGGACCCGGGGAGCTGTTTTTT.

This clonotype was observed a handful of times. V and J are TRBV18 and TRBJ2-7; D may be TRBD2 (6 bases). Trimming took 6 bases from V and 4 from J, leaving 16 bases between them. Germline lookup yields CDR1 KGHSH and CDR2 LQKENI. The CDR3 covers 14 residues. CDR3 in DNA: TGTGCCAGCTCCCTGCCGGGGGTAGGATACGAGCAGTACTTC. Amino acids: CASSLPGVGYEQYF.

This chain connects TRBV12-3 or TRBV12-4 to TRBJ2-7; 9 positions match TRBD1. The V and J ends lost 6 bases and 1 base, in that order; junction bases with no gene match: 4. CDR3 length: 14 amino acids. As DNA, the CDR3 is TGTGCCAGCAGGTACGGGACAGGGTCCTACGAGCAGTACTTC. Protein: CASRYGTGSYEQYF.

The chain combines TRBV5-4 with TRBJ2-6; D is ambiguous. V lost 4 bases to trimming and J lost 2 bases, with 7 bases between them. The CDR3 spans 14 residues. Looked up from germline, CDR1 is SGHNT and CDR2 is YYREEE (reference sequence). The CDR3 nucleotides are TGTGCCAGCAGCGGGTGGGCTGGGGCCAACGTCCTGACTTTC. Its translation: CASSGWAGANVLTF.

This clonotype has a handful of counts. The chain joins TRBV5-1 to TRBJ2-1; TRBD2 matches at 9 bases. CDR3 length: 15 residues. The V segment lost 4 bases and the J segment 4 bases; nucleotides outside the gene matches: 6. The germline V gene encodes CDR1 SGHRS and CDR2 YFSETQ. The CDR3 is CASSPIAGEYNEQFF. The CDR3 DNA follows: TGCGCCAGCAGCCCTATAGCGGGGGAATACAATGAGCAGTTCTTC.

V and J are TRBV11-2 and TRBJ2-1, with 8 bases aligning to TRBD2. Germline CDR1 SGHAT, CDR2 FQNNGV. The CDR3 has 17 amino acids. With V trimmed by 0 bases and J by 9 bases, 13 bases remained unmatched. For the CDR3, the DNA is TGTGCCAGCAGCTTAGAGGGTAGCGGGACCCTTTCCGGTGAGCAGTTCTTC. Amino acid sequence: CASSLEGSGTLSGEQFF.

This clonotype has at least ten counts. This chain links TRBV12-3 or TRBV12-4 with TRBJ2-7; D is possibly TRBD2 (5 bases). V was pared by 6 bases and J by 1 base, with 7 bases between. The CDR3 covers 12 residues. The CDR3, as DNA: TGTGCCAGCAGCCCGGGATCCTACGAGCAGTACTTC. Its translation is CASSPGSYEQYF.

The chain recombines TRBV7-9 with TRBJ2-5; tentatively, D is TRBD2 (5 bases). The CDR3 contains 13 residues. Trimming took 8 bases from V and 7 from J, leaving 17 bases between them. The germline V gene encodes CDR1 SEHNR and CDR2 FQNEAQ (reference sequence). The CDR3 nucleotides are TGTGCCAGCCTCACGACCGGAGGAGGGACCCAGTACTTC. Translated: CASLTTGGGTQYF.

The J gene is TRBJ2-3, the V gene TRBV4-3; no clear D. CDR1 is LGHNA, CDR2 YSLEER, per germline. V gave up 0 bases and J gave up 3 bases, with 13 bases separating them. There are 16 residues in the CDR3. DNA of the CDR3: TGCGCCAGCAGCCAAGATTGGGCCCCCGATACAGATACGCAGTATTTT. Translation gives CASSQDWAPDTDTQYF.

This clonotype was detected a few times. This sequence joins TRBV12-3 or TRBV12-4 and TRBJ1-1, with D uncertain. CDR3 size: 12 residues. The ends were cut back, 3 bases at V and 0 bases at J, with 2 bases in the middle. The CDR3 spells CASSFLNTEAFF. The DNA of the CDR3 is TGTGCCAGCAGTTTTCTGAACACTGAAGCTTTCTTT.

The CDR3 DNA sequence: TGTGCCAGCAGTGAAGGGACAGGGCCCCGCACAGATACGCAGTATTTT. Protein sequence: CASSEGTGPRTDTQYF. This chain links TRBV25-1 with TRBJ2-3, with TRBD1 matching over 9 bases. V shed 2 bases and J 1 base; nucleotides not matched to a gene: 4. The germline CDR1 and CDR2 sequences are MGHDK and SYGVNS. This CDR3 region has 16 residues.

The chain joins TRBV5-1 to TRBJ2-2; D tentatively fits TRBD1 or TRBD2 (5 bases each). Germline CDR1 SGHRS, CDR2 YFSETQ. This CDR3 comprises 18 residues. V gave up 4 bases and J gave up 5 bases, with 24 bases separating them. The CDR3 is CASSDLLRDQDLTGELFF. CDR3 sequence (DNA): TGCGCCAGCAGCGACCTCCTCCGGGACCAGGACTTAACCGGGGAGCTGTTTTTT.

There are a few counts of this clonotype. This chain links TRBV5-1 with TRBJ2-1; 9 nucleotides align to TRBD2. V dropped 0 bases and J dropped 7; count of bases not matched to a gene: 2. The CDR3 spans 14 residues. Germline V gives CDR1 SGHRS, CDR2 YFSETQ. The CDR3 spells CASSLASGANEQFF. CDR3 in DNA: TGCGCCAGCAGCTTGGCTAGCGGGGCGAATGAGCAGTTCTTC.